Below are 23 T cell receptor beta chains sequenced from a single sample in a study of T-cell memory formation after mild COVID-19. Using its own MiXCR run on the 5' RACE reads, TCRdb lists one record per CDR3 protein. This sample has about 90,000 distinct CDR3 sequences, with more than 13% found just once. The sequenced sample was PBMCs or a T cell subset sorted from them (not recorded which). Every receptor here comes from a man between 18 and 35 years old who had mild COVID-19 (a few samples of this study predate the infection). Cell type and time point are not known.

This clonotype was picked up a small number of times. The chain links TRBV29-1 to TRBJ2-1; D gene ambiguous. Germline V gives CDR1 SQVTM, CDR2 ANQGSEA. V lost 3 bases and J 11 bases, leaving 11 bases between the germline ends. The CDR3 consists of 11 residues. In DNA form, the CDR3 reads TGCAGCGTTGAGGAAGGCCTCCAGCAGTTCTTC. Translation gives CSVEEGLQQFF.

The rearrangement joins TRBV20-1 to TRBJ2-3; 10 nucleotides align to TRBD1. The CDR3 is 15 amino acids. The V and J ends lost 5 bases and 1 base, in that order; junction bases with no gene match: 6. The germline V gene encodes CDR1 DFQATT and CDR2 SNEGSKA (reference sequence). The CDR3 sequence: CSASGTGVGTDTQYF. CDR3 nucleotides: TGCAGTGCTTCCGGGACAGGGGTGGGCACAGATACGCAGTATTTT.

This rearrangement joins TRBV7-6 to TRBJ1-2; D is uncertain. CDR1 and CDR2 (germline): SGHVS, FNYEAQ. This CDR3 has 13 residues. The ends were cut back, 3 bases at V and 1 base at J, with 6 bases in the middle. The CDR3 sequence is CASSLDGNYGYTF. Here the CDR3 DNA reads TGTGCCAGCAGCTTGGACGGTAACTATGGCTACACCTTC.

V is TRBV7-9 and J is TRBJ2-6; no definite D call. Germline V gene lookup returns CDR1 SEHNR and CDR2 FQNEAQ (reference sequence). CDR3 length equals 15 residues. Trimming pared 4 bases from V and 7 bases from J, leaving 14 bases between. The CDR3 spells CASSSTRQTANVLTF. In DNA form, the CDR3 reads TGTGCCAGCAGCTCAACACGCCAAACAGCCAACGTCCTGACTTTC.

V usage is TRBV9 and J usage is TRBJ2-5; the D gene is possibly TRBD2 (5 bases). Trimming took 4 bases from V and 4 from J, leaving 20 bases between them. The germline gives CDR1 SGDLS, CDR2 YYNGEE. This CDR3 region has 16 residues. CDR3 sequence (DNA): TGTGCCAGCAGCTCTTTCTGGCGGGCCCTTGGAGAGACCCAGTACTTC. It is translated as CASSSFWRALGETQYF.

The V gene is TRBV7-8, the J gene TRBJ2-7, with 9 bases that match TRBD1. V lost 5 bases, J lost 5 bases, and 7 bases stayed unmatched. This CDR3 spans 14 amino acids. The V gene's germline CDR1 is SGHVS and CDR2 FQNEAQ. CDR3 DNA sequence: TGTGCCAGCAGCACTCGGGACAGGGCCCACGAGCAGTACTTC. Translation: CASSTRDRAHEQYF.

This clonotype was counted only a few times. The CDR3 coding sequence is TGTGCCAGCAGTTACTCGGTCGAGAGCTCCTACGAGCAGTACGTC. This gives the protein CASSYSVESSYEQYV. V is TRBV6-2 or TRBV6-3 and J is TRBJ2-7; D is ambiguous. Deletions cut 0 bases from V and 0 bases from J, with 9 bases between. CDR1 is MNHEY, CDR2 SVGEGT, per germline. The CDR3 loop spans 15 amino acids.

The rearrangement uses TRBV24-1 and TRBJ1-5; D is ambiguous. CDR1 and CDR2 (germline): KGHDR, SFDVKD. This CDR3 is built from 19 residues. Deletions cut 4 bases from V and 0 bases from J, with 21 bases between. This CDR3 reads CATSDYPNLQEVSNQPQHF. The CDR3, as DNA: TGTGCCACCAGTGACTACCCTAATCTTCAGGAGGTTAGCAATCAGCCCCAGCATTTT.

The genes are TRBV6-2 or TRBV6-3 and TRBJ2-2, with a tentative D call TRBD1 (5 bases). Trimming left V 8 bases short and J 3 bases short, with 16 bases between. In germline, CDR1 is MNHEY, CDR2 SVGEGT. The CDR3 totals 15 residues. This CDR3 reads CASERAQEYTGELFF. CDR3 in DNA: TGTGCCAGCGAACGAGCACAGGAATACACCGGGGAGCTGTTTTTT.

The CDR3 reads CSVRTVTKTQYF. Written as DNA, the CDR3 is TGCAGCGTTAGGACAGTTACGAAGACCCAGTACTTC. The J gene is TRBJ2-7, the V gene TRBV29-1, with a weak D call TRBD1 (6 bases). The J call is doubtful: the DNA matches TRBJ2-5 better. The CDR3 has 12 amino acids. Germline-derived CDR1 and CDR2 are SQVTM and ANQGSEA.

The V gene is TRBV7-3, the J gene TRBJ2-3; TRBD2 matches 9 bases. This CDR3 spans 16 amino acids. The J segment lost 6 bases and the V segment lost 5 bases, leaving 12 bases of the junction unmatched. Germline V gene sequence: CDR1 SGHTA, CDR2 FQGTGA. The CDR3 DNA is TGTGCCAGCAGCCAAGGGCCGGGACTAGCTGCTGATACGCAGTATTTT. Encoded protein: CASSQGPGLAADTQYF.

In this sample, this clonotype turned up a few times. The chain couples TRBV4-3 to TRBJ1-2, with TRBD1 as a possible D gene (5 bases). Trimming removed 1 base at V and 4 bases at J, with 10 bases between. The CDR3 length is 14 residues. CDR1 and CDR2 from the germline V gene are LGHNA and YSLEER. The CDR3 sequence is CASSQAGTAYGYTF. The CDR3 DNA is TGCGCCAGCAGCCAAGCCGGGACTGCCTATGGCTACACCTTC.

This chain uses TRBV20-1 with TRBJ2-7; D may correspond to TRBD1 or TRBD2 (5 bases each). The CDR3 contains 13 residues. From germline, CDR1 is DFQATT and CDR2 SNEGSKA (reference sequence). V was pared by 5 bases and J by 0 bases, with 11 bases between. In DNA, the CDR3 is TGCAGTGCTTGGGACGGAGACTCCTACGAGCAGTACTTC. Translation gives CSAWDGDSYEQYF.

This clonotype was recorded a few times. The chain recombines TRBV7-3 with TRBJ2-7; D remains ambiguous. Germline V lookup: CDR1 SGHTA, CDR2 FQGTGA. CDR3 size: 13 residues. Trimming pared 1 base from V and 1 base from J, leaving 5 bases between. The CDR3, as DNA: TGTGCCAGCAGCTTAAGTCCATCCTACGAGCAGTACTTC. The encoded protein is CASSLSPSYEQYF.

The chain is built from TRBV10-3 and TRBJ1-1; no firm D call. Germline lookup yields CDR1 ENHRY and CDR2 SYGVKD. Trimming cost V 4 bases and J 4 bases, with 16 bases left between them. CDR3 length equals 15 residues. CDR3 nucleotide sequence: TGTGCCATCAGTGGTGGCAGCACAACGGGCACTGAAGCTTTCTTT. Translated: CAISGGSTTGTEAFF.

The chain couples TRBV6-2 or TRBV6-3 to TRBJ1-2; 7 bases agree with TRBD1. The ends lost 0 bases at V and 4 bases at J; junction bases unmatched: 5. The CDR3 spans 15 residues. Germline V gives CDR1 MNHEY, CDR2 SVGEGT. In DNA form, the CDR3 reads TGTGCCAGCAGTTACTCGAAAGGGACAGCCTATGGCTACACCTTC. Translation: CASSYSKGTAYGYTF.

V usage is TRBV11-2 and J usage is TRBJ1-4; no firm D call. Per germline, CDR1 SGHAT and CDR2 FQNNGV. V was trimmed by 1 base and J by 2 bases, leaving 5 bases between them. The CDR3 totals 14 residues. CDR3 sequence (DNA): TGTGCCAGCAGCTTAGCGGGTACTAATGAAAAACTGTTTTTT. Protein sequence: CASSLAGTNEKLFF. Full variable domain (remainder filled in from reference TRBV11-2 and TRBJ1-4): EAGVAQSPRYKIIEKRQSVAFWCNPISGHATLYWYQQILGQGPKLLIQFQNNGVVDDSQLPKDRFSAERLKGVDSTLKIQPAKLEDSAVYLCASSLAGTNEKLFFGSGTQLSVL.

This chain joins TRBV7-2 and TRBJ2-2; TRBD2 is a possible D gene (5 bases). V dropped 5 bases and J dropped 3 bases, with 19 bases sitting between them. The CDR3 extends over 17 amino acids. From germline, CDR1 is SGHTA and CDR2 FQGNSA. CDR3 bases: TGTGCCAGCAGCCGACCCCAAGGGTACGGGGACACCGGGGAGCTGTTTTTT. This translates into CASSRPQGYGDTGELFF.

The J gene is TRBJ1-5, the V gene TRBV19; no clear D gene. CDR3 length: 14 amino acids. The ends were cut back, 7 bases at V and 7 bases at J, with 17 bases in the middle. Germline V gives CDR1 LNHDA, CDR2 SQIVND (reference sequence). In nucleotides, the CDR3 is TGTGCCAGTACCCCCCAATGGGCGAGACAGCCCCAGCATTTT. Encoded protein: CASTPQWARQPQHF.

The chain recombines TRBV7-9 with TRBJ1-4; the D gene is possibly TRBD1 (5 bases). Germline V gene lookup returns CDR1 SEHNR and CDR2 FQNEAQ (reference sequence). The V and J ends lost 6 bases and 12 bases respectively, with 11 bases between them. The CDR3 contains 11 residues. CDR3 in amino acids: CASRITGELFF. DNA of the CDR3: TGTGCCAGCAGGATAACGGGGGAACTGTTTTTT.

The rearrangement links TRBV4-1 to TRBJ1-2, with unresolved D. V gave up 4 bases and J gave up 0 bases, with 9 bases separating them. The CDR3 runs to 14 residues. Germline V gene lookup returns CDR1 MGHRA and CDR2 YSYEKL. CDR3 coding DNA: TGCGCCAGCAGCCCACAGACACCTAACTATGGCTACACCTTC. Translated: CASSPQTPNYGYTF.

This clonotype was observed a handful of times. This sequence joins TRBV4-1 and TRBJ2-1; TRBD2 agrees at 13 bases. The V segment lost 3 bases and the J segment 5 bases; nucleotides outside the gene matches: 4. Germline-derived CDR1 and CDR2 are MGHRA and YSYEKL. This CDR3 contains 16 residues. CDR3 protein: CASSHSGTSGDNEQFF. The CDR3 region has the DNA TGCGCCAGCAGCCACTCCGGGACTAGCGGGGACAATGAGCAGTTCTTC.

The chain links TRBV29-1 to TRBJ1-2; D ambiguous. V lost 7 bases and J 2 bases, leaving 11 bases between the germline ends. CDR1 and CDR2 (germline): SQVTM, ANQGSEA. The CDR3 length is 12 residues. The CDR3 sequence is CSGEDANYGYTF. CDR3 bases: TGCAGCGGAGAGGACGCAAACTATGGCTACACCTTC.